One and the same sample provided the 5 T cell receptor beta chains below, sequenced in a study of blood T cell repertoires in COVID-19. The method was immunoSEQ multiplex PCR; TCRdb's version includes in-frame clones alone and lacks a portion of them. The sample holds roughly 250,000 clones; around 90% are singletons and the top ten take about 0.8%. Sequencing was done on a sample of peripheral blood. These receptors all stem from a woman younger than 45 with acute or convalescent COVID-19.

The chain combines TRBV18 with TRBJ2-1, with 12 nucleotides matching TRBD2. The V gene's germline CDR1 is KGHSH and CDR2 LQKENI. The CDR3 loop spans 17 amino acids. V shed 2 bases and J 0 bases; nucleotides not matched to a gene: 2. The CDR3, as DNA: TGTGCCAGCTCACCAGGACTAGCGGGACCCTCCTACAATGAGCAGTTCTTC. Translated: CASSPGLAGPSYNEQFF.

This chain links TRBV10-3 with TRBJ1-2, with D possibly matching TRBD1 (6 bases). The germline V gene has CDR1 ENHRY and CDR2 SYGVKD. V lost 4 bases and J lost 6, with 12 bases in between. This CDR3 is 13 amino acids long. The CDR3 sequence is CAISADRIDGYTF. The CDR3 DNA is TGTGCCATCAGTGCCGACAGGATTGATGGCTACACCTTC.

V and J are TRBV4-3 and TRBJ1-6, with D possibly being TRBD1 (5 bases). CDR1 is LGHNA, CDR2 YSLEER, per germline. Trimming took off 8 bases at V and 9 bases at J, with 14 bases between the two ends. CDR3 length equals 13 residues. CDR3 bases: TGCGCCAGCTGGGGAGGGGTCGGTTCACCCCTCCACTTT. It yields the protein CASWGGVGSPLHF.

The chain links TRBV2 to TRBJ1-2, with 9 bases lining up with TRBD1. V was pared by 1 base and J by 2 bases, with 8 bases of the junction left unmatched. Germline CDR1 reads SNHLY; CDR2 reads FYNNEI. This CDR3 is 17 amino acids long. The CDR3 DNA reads TGTGCCAGCAGTGAAGTACTACAGGGGGCATTAAACTATGGCTACACCTTC. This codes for CASSEVLQGALNYGYTF.

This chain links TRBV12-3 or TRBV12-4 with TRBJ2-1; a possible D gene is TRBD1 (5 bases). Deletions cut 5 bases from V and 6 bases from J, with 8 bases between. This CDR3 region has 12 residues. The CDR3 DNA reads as TGTGCCAGCAGTAGACAGTTCAATGAGCAGTTCTTC. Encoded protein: CASSRQFNEQFF.